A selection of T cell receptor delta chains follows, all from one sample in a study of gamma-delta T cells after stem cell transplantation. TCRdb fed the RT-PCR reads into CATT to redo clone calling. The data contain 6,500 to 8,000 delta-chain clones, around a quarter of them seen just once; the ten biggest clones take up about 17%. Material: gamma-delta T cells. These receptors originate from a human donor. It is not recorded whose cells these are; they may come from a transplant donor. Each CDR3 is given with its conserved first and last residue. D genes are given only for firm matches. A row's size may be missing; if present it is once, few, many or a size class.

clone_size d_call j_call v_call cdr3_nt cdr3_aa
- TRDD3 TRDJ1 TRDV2 TGTGCCTGTGACCACCTTACTGGGGACCACACCGATAAACTCATCTTT CACDHLTGDHTDKLIF
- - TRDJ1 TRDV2 TGTGCCTGTGACACCGCTGGCCTCCCCTCCCTGTACACCGATAAACTCATCTTT CACDTAGLPSLYTDKLIF
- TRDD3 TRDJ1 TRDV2 TGTGCCTGTGACACCGGCGCCCTTATTTTAAGACCTGGGGGATACGGCCCCGATAAACTCATCTTT CACDTGALILRPGGYGPDKLIF
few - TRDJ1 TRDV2 TGTGCCTGTGACACCGTATCCTACACCGATAAACTCATCTTT CACDTVSYTDKLIF
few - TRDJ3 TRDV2 TGTGCCTGTGACCCTACCGGGGTGAGGCCTCCCTCCTGGGACACCCGACAGATGTTTTTC CACDPTGVRPPSWDTRQMFF
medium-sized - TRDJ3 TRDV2 TGTGCCTGTGACACTCTTCAGATACCGGGTTGGGACACCCGACAGATGTTTTTC CACDTLQIPGWDTRQMFF
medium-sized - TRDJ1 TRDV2 TGTGCCTGTGACACGTTGGGGGGCAACACCGATAAACTCATCTTT CACDTLGGNTDKLIF
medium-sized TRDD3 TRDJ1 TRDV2 TGTGCCTGTGACACCGTTGGGGGGAACTGGGGGATCCCGTTGTACACCGATAAACTCATCTTT CACDTVGGNWGIPLYTDKLIF
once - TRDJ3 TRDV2 TGTGCCTGTGACCCCGTGGGGACCTTCAGCTCCTGGGACACCCGACAGATGTTTTTC CACDPVGTFSSWDTRQMFF
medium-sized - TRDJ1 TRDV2 TGTGCCTGTGACAGGTTGGGGTACACCGATAAACTCATCTTT CACDRLGYTDKLIF
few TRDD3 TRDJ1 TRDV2 TGTGCCTGTGACCTCCTTACTGGGGTGTACACCGATAAACTCATCTTT CACDLLTGVYTDKLIF
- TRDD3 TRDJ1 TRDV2 TGTGCCTGTGGCCACGGACTGGGGGAATTGTACACCGATAAACTCATCTTT CACGHGLGELYTDKLIF
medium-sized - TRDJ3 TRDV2 TGTGCCTGTGACACCGTTCGCGCCGGACTGGGAGGCCTAAGCTCCTGGGACACCCGACAGATGTTTTTC CACDTVRAGLGGLSSWDTRQMFF
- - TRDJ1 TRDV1 TGTGCTCTTGGGGAATTACTACGGGGGGGTTGCACCGATAAACTCATCTTT CALGELLRGGCTDKLIF
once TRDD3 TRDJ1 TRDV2 TGTGCCTGTGACACTCTTAGGGCTGGGGGATACGAGGTCACCGATAAACTCATCTTT CACDTLRAGGYEVTDKLIF
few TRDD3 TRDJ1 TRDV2 TGTGCCTGTGACTCCCTACCCCGTACTGGGGTCCCGTACACCGATAAACTCATCTTT CACDSLPRTGVPYTDKLIF
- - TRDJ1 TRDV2 TGTGCCTGTGACCCCCTCGGGACCATACGGGATCACACCGATAAACTCATCTTT CACDPLGTIRDHTDKLIF
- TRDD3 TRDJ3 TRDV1 TGTGCTCTTGGGGGTTACTGCCTCGTACTGGGGGATTCGAGCTCCTGGGACACCCGACAGATGTTTTTC CALGGYCLVLGDSSSWDTRQMFF